This T cell receptor beta chain was documented in a study of a mutant IDH1 vaccine in newly diagnosed glioma. Sequencing was performed with immunoSEQ multiplex PCR; in TCRdb, only in-frame clones are kept and a portion is missing. The table has some 87,000 clones, around 77% seen once. CDR1 SGHVS and CDR2 FQNEAQ come from the germline V gene. This CDR3 has 15 amino acids. V lost 5 bases and J 4 bases, leaving 14 bases between the germline ends. Time point indicated: baseline, week 1 (first vaccination visit). As to treatment: pre-vaccination baseline after standard-of-care therapy. Diagnosis in the donors showed new WHO grade 3 or 4 astrocytomas that were IDH1-mutant and ATRX-lost.

The rearrangement joins TRBV7-8 to TRBJ2-2, with no clear D. The material was PBMCs, obtained from a glioma patient treated with radiotherapy, temozolomide or both. The sequence derives from a man aged 40-55 years with glioma. The CDR3, as DNA: TGTGCCAGCAGCCCTGGCGTGGGCCTCACCGGGGAGCTGTTTTTT. Encoded protein: CASSPGVGLTGELFF. Supplemented by reference TRBV7-8 and TRBJ2-2, the full variable domain reads GAGVSQSPRYKVAKRGQDVALRCDPISGHVSLFWYQQALGQGPEFLTYFQNEAQLDKSGLPSDRFFAERPEGSVSTLKIQRTQQEDSAVYLCASSPGVGLTGELFFGEGSRLTVL.